These T cell receptor beta chains were read from a single sample in a study of regulatory T cells in long-lasting Graves disease. TCRdb analysed the multiplex PCR reads with MiXCR anew, one entry per CDR3 protein. The data contain over 350,000 distinct CDR3 sequences, less than 25% of them singletons. Sample: peripheral blood mononuclear cells (PBMCs), taken when the disease was refractory, from a patient treated with antithyroid drugs. All receptors come from a female donor with Graves disease. Each CDR3 is given with its conserved first and last residue. The D gene is left open where the match is weak. Some rows have no size entry. The others give once, few or many, or a class for an expanded clone.

many,TRBV27,TRBD1,TRBJ1-2,CASSGQGGSYGYTF,TGTGCCAGCAGTGGACAGGGCGGCTCCTATGGCTACACCTTC
many,TRBV7-8,.,TRBJ2-5,CASSLNEAEGEETQYF,TGTGCCAGCAGCTTGAATGAGGCCGAGGGAGAAGAGACCCAGTACTTC
.,TRBV19,.,TRBJ1-5,CASSIGGGPQHF,TGTGCCAGTAGTATAGGCGGGGGACCCCAGCATTTT
few,TRBV10-2,.,TRBJ1-4,CASSEGLSGKLFF,TGCGCCAGCAGTGAGGGGTTGTCTGGAAAACTGTTTTTT
many,TRBV12-3/TRBV12-4,.,TRBJ1-5,CASSRRGFDQPQHF,TGTGCCAGCAGCCGTAGGGGTTTTGATCAGCCCCAGCATTTT
few,TRBV20-1,.,TRBJ2-7,CSARDERVYEQYF,TGCAGTGCTAGAGACGAGCGGGTATACGAGCAGTACTTC
many,TRBV27,.,TRBJ2-7,CASSLVHSSNYEQYF,TGTGCCAGCAGTTTAGTACACTCCAGTAACTACGAGCAGTACTTC
few,TRBV11-2,.,TRBJ2-3,CASSADRFTDTQYF,TGTGCCAGCAGCGCCGACAGATTCACAGATACGCAGTATTTT
few,TRBV29-1,.,TRBJ2-2,CSVSGTVNTGELFF,TGCAGCGTCTCCGGGACGGTGAACACCGGGGAGCTGTTTTTT
.,TRBV20-1,TRBD2,TRBJ2-5,CSPRPLAEETQYF,TGCAGTCCTAGACCTCTAGCGGAAGAGACCCAGTACTTC
.,TRBV20-1,TRBD1,TRBJ1-6,CSADSGTDPLTLHF,TGCAGTGCTGACTCCGGGACAGATCCCTTAACCCTCCACTTT
.,TRBV14,.,TRBJ2-5,CASSSSRQRFPETQYF,TGTGCCAGCAGCTCTTCCCGGCAGAGGTTTCCGGAGACCCAGTACTTC
many,TRBV28,TRBD1,TRBJ2-7,CASRSGTGRREQYF,TGTGCCAGCAGATCCGGGACAGGTCGACGCGAGCAGTACTTC
.,TRBV7-6,.,TRBJ1-4,CASSLEAGHNEKLFF,TGTGCCAGCAGCTTAGAGGCAGGCCATAATGAAAAACTGTTTTTT
many,TRBV12-5,.,TRBJ1-2,CASAQRDGYGYTF,TGTGCTAGTGCCCAAAGAGACGGCTATGGCTACACCTTC
many,TRBV12-3/TRBV12-4,.,TRBJ1-2,CASSLNQWAAGGYTF,TGTGCCAGCAGTTTAAACCAGTGGGCCGCGGGTGGCTACACCTTC
.,TRBV12-3/TRBV12-4,TRBD2,TRBJ2-7,CASSSSGKTYEQYF,TGTGCCAGCAGTTCTAGCGGGAAAACCTACGAGCAGTACTTC
few,TRBV10-3,TRBD1,TRBJ1-2,CAIKGTGGAGVRYTF,TGTGCCATCAAGGGGACAGGGGGCGCGGGTGTTCGCTACACCTTC
many,TRBV6-1,.,TRBJ1-2,CASSGTSSYGYTF,TGTGCCAGCAGTGGGACAAGCAGCTATGGCTACACCTTC
.,TRBV2,TRBD2,TRBJ2-1,CASRTRLAGDSYNEQFF,TGTGCCAGCAGGACACGACTAGCGGGAGACTCCTACAATGAGCAGTTCTTC
few,TRBV5-6,TRBD2,TRBJ2-7,CASSFHLAATYEQYF,TGTGCCAGCAGCTTTCACCTAGCGGCAACCTACGAGCAGTACTTC
many,TRBV7-2,TRBD2,TRBJ2-7,CASSLAGGGLTYEQYF,TGTGCCAGCAGCTTAGCGGGCGGGGGGCTTACCTACGAGCAGTACTTC
many,TRBV6-1,.,TRBJ2-7,CASAGLRGFYEQYF,TGTGCCAGCGCGGGACTTAGGGGTTTCTACGAGCAGTACTTC
few,TRBV20-1,.,TRBJ2-5,CSAKQAGTAVLSTQYF,TGCAGTGCCAAACAAGCCGGGACGGCCGTCTTGTCGACCCAGTACTTC
.,TRBV20-1,.,TRBJ2-3,CSAGHFADVKGEEISTDTQYF,TGCAGTGCTGGACATTTCGCTGATGTGAAGGGGGAGGAGATAAGCACAGATACGCAGTATTTT
many,TRBV28,.,TRBJ1-2,CASSLSAGANYGYTF,TGTGCCAGCAGTTTGTCGGCGGGAGCTAACTATGGCTACACCTTC
.,TRBV4-2,TRBD1,TRBJ2-5,CASSQWDEGAQETQYF,TGTGCCAGCAGCCAATGGGATGAGGGGGCCCAAGAGACCCAGTACTTC
many,TRBV12-3/TRBV12-4,TRBD1,TRBJ2-6,CASSQGGGGANVLTF,TGTGCCAGCAGCCAAGGGGGCGGTGGGGCCAACGTCCTGACTTTC
many,TRBV28,.,TRBJ1-2,CASSSWEEKVRGYTF,TGTGCCAGCAGTTCTTGGGAGGAAAAGGTGCGAGGCTACACCTTC
many,TRBV2,.,TRBJ2-5,CASSLTRVQETQYF,TGTGCCAGCAGTCTCACAAGGGTCCAAGAGACCCAGTACTTC
.,TRBV3-1,.,TRBJ1-3,CASSQVPGAGNTIYF,TGTGCCAGCAGCCAAGTTCCGGGAGCTGGAAACACCATATATTTT
few,TRBV2,.,TRBJ2-7,CASNPGNSGGYEQYF,TGTGCCAGCAATCCCGGAAACAGTGGCGGGTACGAGCAGTACTTC
.,TRBV10-3,.,TRBJ1-1,CAISVSGENTEAFF,TGTGCCATCAGTGTTTCAGGGGAAAACACTGAAGCTTTCTTT